The sequence of this TCR beta chain was determined in a study of T-cell memory formation after mild COVID-19. The study, taken as a whole, reports: Specificity for SARS-CoV-2 was not confirmed among the second-wave clones peaking on day 37. The finding that pre-infection memory included some responding clones suggested that cross-reactive memory joined.

From the 5' RACE reads, TCRdb called clonotypes with MiXCR, one entry per CDR3 protein. The data contain about 620,000 distinct CDR3 sequences, 15% to 20% of them singletons. This CDR3 is built from 15 residues. Germline V CDR1 and CDR2: SEHNR, FQNEAQ (reference sequence). Trimming cost V 2 bases and J 3 bases, with 13 bases left between them. About this clonotype itself: Its antigen is not known.

The V call is TRBV7-9, the J call TRBJ1-2, with D possibly matching TRBD1 (5 bases). The receptor's source is an adult woman who had mild COVID-19 (a few samples of this study predate the infection). Cell type and time point are not known. Specimen: PBMCs or a T cell subset sorted from them (not recorded which). The CDR3 protein is CASSLYRDRDYGYTF. Here the CDR3 DNA reads TGTGCCAGCAGCTTATACCGGGACCGAGACTATGGCTACACCTTC.